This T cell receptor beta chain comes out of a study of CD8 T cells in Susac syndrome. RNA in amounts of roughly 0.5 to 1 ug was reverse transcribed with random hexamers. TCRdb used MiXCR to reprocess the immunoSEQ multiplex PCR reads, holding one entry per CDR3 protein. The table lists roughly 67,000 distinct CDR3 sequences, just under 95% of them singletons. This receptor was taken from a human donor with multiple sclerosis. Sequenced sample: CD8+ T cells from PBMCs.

The CDR3 DNA follows: TGTGCCAGCAGGGCAGGGGCGAACACCGGGGAGCTGTTTTTT. Residues: CASRAGANTGELFF. The genes are TRBV7-9 and TRBJ2-2; maybe TRBD1 (6 bases). V shed 6 bases and J shed 0 bases, with 8 bases lying between them. Germline V CDR1 and CDR2: SEHNR, FQNEAQ (reference sequence). This CDR3 contains 14 residues.